The clone carrying this T cell receptor (beta chain) was counted once. Its antigen is unknown. With 60 Vbeta and 13 Jbeta primers, the PCR was carried out. The assay was immunoSEQ multiplex PCR, and TCRdb's table has in-frame clones only and misses some. The sample holds 150,000 to 200,000 clones; 60% to 85% are singletons and the top ten take more than 3%. The entry originates in a study of cytomegalovirus exposure and HLA in healthy donors. Study results and caveats: Available immune exposure information covered CMV serostatus only.

This CDR3 spans 16 amino acids. Trimming took off 2 bases at V and 5 bases at J, with 18 bases between the two ends. The germline gives CDR1 MNHNS, CDR2 SASEGT. V gene TRBV6-1 combines with J gene TRBJ2-5; a weak D match, TRBD1 (6 bases). The source is a man aged 30 to 45 in good health and CMV-seropositive. Specimen: PBMCs. The CDR3 loop is CASSEKRDTALETQYF. The CDR3 DNA reads TGTGCCAGCAGTGAAAAGAGGGACACCGCCCTTGAGACCCAGTACTTC.